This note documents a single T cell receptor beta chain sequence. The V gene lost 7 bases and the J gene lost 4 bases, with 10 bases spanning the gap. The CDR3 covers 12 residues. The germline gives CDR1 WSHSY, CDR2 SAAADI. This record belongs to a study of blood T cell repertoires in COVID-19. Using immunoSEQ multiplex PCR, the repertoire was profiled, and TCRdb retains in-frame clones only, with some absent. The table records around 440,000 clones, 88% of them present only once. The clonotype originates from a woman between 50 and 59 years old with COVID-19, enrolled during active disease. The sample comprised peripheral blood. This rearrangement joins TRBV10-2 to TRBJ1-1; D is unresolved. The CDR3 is CASIAVGTEAFF. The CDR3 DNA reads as TGCGCCAGCATTGCGGTAGGCACTGAAGCTTTCTTT.